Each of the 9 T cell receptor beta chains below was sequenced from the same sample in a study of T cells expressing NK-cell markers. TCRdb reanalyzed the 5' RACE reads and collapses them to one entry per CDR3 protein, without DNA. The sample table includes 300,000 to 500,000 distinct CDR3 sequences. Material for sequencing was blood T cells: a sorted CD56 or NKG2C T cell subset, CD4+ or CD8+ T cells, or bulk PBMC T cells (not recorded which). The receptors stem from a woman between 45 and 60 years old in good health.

CDR3 amino acids: CASSLARLPYNEQFF. The J gene is TRBJ2-1, the V gene TRBV12-3 or TRBV12-4. The CDR3 loop spans 15 amino acids.

CDR3 residues: CSAPDSGKGEETQYF. The V and J genes are TRBV20-1 and TRBJ2-5; no DNA is available, so the TRBD1 call from TCRdb remains unchecked. The germline V gene encodes CDR1 DFQATT and CDR2 SNEGSKA (reference sequence). The CDR3 length is 15 residues.

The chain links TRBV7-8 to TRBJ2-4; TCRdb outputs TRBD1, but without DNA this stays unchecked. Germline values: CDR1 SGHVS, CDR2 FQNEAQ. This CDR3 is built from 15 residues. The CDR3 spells CASSLRGAAAAIQYF. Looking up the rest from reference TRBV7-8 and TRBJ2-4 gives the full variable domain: GAGVSQSPRYKVAKRGQDVALRCDPISGHVSLFWYQQALGQGPEFLTYFQNEAQLDKSGLPSDRFFAERPEGSVSTLKIQRTQQEDSAVYLCASSLRGAAAAIQYFGAGTRLSVL.

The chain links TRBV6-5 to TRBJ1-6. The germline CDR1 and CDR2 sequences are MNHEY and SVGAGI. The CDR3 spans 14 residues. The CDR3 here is CARVESSYNSPLHF.

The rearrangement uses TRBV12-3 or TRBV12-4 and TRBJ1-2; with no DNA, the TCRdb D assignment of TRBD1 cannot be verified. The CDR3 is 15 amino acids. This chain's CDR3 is CASSLAGQRGYGYTF.

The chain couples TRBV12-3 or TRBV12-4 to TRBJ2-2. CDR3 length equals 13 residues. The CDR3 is CASQTLTPGELFF.

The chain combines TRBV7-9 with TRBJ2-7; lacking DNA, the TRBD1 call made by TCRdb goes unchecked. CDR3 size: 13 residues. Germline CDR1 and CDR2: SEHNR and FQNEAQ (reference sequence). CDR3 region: CATGGEIPYEQYF. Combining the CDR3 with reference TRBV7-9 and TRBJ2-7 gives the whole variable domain DTGVSQNPRHKITKRGQNVTFRCDPISEHNRLYWYRQTLGQGPEFLTYFQNEAQLEKSRLLSDRFSAERPKGSFSTLEIQRTEQGDSAMYLCATGGEIPYEQYFGPGTRLTVT.

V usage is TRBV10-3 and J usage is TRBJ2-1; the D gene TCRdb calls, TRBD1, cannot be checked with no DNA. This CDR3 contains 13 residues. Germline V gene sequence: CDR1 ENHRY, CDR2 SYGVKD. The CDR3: CAIDRGEGNEQFF.

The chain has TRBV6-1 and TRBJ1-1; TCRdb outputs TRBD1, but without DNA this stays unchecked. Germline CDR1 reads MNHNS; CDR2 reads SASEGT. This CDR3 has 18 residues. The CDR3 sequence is CASTLTPYRGLENSEAFF.